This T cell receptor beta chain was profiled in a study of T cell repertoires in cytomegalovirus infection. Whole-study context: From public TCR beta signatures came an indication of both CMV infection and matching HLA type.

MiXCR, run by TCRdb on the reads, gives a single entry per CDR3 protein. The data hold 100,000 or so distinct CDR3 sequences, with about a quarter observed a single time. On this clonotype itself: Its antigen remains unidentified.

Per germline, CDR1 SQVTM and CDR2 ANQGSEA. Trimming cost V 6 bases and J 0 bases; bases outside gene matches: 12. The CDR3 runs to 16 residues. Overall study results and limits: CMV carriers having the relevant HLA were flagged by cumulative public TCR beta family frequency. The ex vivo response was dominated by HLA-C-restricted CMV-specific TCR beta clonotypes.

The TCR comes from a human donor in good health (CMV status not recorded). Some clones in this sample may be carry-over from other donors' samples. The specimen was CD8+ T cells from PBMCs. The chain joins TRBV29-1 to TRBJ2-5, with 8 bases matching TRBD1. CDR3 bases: TGCAGCGTCCCGGGACAGGACCTTTCGTACCAAGAGACCCAGTACTTC. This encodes CSVPGQDLSYQETQYF.